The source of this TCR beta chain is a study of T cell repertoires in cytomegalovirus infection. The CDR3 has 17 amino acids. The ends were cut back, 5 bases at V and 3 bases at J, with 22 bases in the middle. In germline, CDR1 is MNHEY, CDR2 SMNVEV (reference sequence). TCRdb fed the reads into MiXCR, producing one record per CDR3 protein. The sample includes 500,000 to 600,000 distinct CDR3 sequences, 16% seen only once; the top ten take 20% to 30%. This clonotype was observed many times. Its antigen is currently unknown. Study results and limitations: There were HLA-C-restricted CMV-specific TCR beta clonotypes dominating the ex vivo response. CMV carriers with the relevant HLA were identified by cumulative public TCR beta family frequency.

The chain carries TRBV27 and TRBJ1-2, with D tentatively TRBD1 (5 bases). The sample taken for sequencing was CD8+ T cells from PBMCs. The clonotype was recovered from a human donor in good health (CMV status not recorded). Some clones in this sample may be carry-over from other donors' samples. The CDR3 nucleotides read TGTGCCAGCAGTCCAACAAAGGTTTGGGTCAGGGACTATGGCTACACCTTC. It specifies CASSPTKVWVRDYGYTF.